This T cell receptor (beta chain) originates from a study of T-cell memory formation after mild COVID-19. Per the germline V gene, CDR1 is SGHVS and CDR2 is FNYEAQ. After removal of 5 bases from V and 1 base from J, the junction contained 18 bases not matched to a gene. The CDR3 runs to 20 residues. TCRdb passed the 5' RACE reads through MiXCR, listing each CDR3 protein once. This sample has fewer than 700,000 distinct CDR3 sequences; about 20% occur once, and the top ten carry 7.5% to 9.5%. This clonotype was counted a few times. This receptor was taken from an adult woman who had mild COVID-19 (a few samples of this study predate the infection). Cell type and time point are not known. The rearrangement uses TRBV7-6 and TRBJ2-3, with 10 nucleotides matching TRBD2. Sequenced: PBMCs or a T cell subset sorted from them (not recorded which). CDR3 coding DNA: TGTGCCAGCAGCCCGAGGCCCTTTAGCGGGGGGCTAACCCGCACAGATACGCAGTATTTT. Amino acid sequence: CASSPRPFSGGLTRTDTQYF. Combining the CDR3 with reference TRBV7-6 and TRBJ2-3 gives the whole variable domain GAGVSQSPRYKVTKRGQDVALRCDPISGHVSLYWYRQALGQGPEFLTYFNYEAQQDKSGLPNDRFSAERPEGSISTLTIQRTEQRDSAMYRCASSPRPFSGGLTRTDTQYFGPGTRLTVL.